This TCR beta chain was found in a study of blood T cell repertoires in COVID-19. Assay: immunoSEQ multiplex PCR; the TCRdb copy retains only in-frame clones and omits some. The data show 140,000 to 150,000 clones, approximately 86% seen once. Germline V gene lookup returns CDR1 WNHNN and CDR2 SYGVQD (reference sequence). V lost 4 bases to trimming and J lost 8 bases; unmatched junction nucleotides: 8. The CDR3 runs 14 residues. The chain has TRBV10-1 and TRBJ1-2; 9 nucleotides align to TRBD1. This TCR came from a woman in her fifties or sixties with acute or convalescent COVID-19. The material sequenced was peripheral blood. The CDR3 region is CASSGGQGWEGYTF. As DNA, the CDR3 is TGCGCCAGCAGTGGAGGACAGGGGTGGGAAGGCTACACCTTC.